The entry below gives a single TCR beta chain sequence along with its context. The data were taken from a study of blood T cell repertoires in COVID-19. The overall study: COVID-19 samples collected from the United States, Italy and Spain covered acute and convalescent phases. Sample material is recorded as cDNA or gDNA derived from T cells, B-cell-depleted T cells, or PBMCs.

CDR1 and CDR2 (germline): SEHNR, FQNEAQ (reference sequence). Germline trimming cut 5 bases from V and 1 base from J; bases unmatched to any gene: 4. The CDR3 is made up of 14 amino acids. Recruited during active infection, patients (from Seattle) were subsequently followed longitudinally. How the authors handled the data: Amplification with reference gene primers provided the estimates of nucleated cell counts. Repertoires were generated with immunoSEQ multiplex PCR, while TCRdb's copy carries only in-frame clones and drops some. V, J and clone size are those of that table, while D and trimming were read from the DNA. The repertoire consists of about 220,000 clones, with approximately 78% occurring once and the leading ten covering about 4.8%.

The sequenced sample consisted of peripheral blood. The rearrangement uses TRBV7-9 and TRBJ1-2; 7 nucleotides match TRBD1. This clonotype was obtained from a woman in her 70s with COVID-19, enrolled during active disease. The CDR3 DNA follows: TGTGCCAGCAGCCAGGGACAGATTAACTATGGCTACACCTTC. Amino acid sequence: CASSQGQINYGYTF.